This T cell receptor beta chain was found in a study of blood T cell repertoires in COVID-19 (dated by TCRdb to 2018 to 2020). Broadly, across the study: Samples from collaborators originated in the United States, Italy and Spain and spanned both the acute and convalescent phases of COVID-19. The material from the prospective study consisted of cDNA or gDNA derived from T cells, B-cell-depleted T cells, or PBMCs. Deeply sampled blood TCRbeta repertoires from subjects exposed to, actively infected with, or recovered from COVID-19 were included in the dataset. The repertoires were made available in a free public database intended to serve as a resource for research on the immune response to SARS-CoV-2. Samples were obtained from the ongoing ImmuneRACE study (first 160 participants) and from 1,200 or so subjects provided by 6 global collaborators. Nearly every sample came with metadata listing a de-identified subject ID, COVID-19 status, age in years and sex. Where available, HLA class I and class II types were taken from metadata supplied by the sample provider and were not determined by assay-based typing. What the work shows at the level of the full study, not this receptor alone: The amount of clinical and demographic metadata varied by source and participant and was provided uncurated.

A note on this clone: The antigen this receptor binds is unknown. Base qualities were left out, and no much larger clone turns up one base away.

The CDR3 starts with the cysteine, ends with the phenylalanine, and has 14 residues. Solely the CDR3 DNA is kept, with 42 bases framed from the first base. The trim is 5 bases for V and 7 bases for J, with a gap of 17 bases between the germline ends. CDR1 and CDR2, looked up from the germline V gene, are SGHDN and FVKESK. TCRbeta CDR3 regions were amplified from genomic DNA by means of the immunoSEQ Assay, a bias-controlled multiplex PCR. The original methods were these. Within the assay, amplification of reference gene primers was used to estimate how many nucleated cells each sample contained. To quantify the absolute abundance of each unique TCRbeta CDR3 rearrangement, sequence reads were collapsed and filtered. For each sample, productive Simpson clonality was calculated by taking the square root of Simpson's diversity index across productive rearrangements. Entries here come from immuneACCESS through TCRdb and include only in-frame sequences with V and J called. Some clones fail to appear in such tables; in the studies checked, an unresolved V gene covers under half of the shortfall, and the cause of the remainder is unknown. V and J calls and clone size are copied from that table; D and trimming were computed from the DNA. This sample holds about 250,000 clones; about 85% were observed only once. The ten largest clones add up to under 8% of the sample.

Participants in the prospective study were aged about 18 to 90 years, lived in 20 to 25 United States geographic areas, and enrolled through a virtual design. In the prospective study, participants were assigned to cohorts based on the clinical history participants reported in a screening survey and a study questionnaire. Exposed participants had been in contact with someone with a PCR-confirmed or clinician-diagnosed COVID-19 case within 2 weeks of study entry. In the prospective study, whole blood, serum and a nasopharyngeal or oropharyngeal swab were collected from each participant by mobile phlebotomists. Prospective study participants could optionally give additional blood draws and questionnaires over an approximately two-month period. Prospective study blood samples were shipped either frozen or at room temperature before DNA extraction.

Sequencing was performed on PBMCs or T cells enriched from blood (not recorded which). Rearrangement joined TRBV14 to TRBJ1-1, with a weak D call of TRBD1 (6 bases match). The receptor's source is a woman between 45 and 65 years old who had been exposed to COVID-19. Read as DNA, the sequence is TGTGCCAGCAGCGAGACAGGCGGATGGGGTGAAGCTTTCTTT. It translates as CASSETGGWGEAFF.